The next 26 T cell receptor beta chains were all read from a single sample in a study of cytomegalovirus exposure and HLA in healthy donors. The PCR employed 60 Vbeta primers together with 13 Jbeta primers. Here immunoSEQ multiplex PCR was the method, and the copy in TCRdb shows in-frame clones only, minus some. The sample lists about 200,000 clones, approximately 86% occurring once. The sequenced sample consisted of PBMCs. These receptors came from a woman aged 25 to 39 in good health and CMV-seronegative.

This chain joins TRBV6-4 and TRBJ2-2; possible D gene TRBD2, 6 bases. The V end lost 5 bases, the J end lost 0 bases, and 13 bases lay between the germline ends. Germline-derived CDR1 and CDR2 are MRHNA and SNTAGT. The CDR3 loop spans 16 amino acids. CDR3 nucleotides: TGTGCCAGCAGTTCCGACTGGGGGGCGAACACCGGGGAGCTGTTTTTT. This translates into CASSSDWGANTGELFF.

The rearrangement joins TRBV25-1 to TRBJ2-5, with D hard to call. The CDR3 spans 13 residues. From germline, CDR1 is MGHDK and CDR2 SYGVNS. Trimming stripped 3 bases from V and 5 bases from J, with 10 bases between. The CDR3 nucleotides are TGTGCCAGCAGTGATAGTAATGTGGAGACCCAGTACTTC. Translating gives CASSDSNVETQYF.

The genes are TRBV6-5 and TRBJ2-1, with 10 bases identical to TRBD1. J was trimmed by 6 bases and V by 4 bases; bases with no gene match: 6. This CDR3 comprises 15 residues. Per the germline V gene, CDR1 is MNHEY and CDR2 is SVGAGI. CDR3 protein: CASSFVRTGGNEQFF. Here the CDR3 DNA reads TGTGCCAGCAGTTTCGTGAGGACAGGGGGCAATGAGCAGTTCTTC.

This chain uses TRBV6-5 with TRBJ1-2; D might be TRBD1 (6 bases). V gave up 2 bases and J gave up 8 bases, with 15 bases separating them. CDR1 is MNHEY and CDR2 is SVGAGI in the germline V gene. CDR3 length: 14 amino acids. The CDR3 spells CASSYTGPGGGYTF. CDR3 DNA sequence: TGTGCCAGCAGTTACACAGGGCCGGGGGGGGGCTACACCTTC.

CDR3 protein: CASSPTDGPNTGELFF. In DNA, the CDR3 is TGTGCCAGCAGCCCGACAGATGGACCGAACACCGGGGAGCTGTTTTTT. The chain recombines TRBV7-9 with TRBJ2-2, with a possible D match to TRBD1 (5 bases). The V end was cut by 5 bases, the J end by 0 bases, with 13 bases between. The CDR3 length is 16 residues. Per the germline V gene, CDR1 is SEHNR and CDR2 is FQNEAQ (reference sequence).

This clone was found a few times. This chain links TRBV19 with TRBJ1-2; a weak D match, TRBD1 (5 bases). This CDR3 is 12 amino acids long. The germline CDR1 and CDR2 sequences are LNHDA and SQIVND (reference sequence). Trimming removed 5 bases from V and 4 bases from J, with 8 bases in between. The CDR3 is CASSRGVYGYTF. The CDR3 DNA follows: TGTGCCAGTAGTCGGGGGGTCTATGGCTACACCTTC.

The gene calls are TRBV5-1 and TRBJ2-7; D is ambiguous. This CDR3 is 14 amino acids long. Germline V lookup: CDR1 SGHRS, CDR2 YFSETQ. V lost 0 bases and J 3 bases, leaving 10 bases between the germline ends. The CDR3: CASSLGSQNYEQYF. The CDR3 nucleotides are TGCGCCAGCAGCTTGGGTTCCCAGAACTACGAGCAGTACTTC.

The chain couples TRBV6-4 to TRBJ2-2, with D possibly matching TRBD1 (6 bases). Germline CDR1 reads MRHNA; CDR2 reads SNTAGT. Between the trimmed V and J ends, which lost 4 bases and 3 bases, there was a span of 12 bases. The CDR3 runs 15 residues. The CDR3 coding sequence is TGTGCCAGCAGTGTTCGGGCAGGGGACACCGGGGAGCTGTTTTTT. Residues: CASSVRAGDTGELFF.

The chain carries TRBV30 and TRBJ2-3; 12 bases match TRBD2. The ends lost 2 bases at V and 6 bases at J; junction bases unmatched: 6. The CDR3 is 15 amino acids. The germline CDR1 and CDR2 sequences are GTSNPN and SVGIG (reference sequence). This chain's CDR3 is CAWSLLAGGYDTQYF. CDR3 sequence (DNA): TGTGCCTGGAGTTTACTAGCGGGGGGATACGATACGCAGTATTTT.

This clone showed up just a few times. The rearrangement links TRBV6-1 to TRBJ2-7; TRBD1 agrees at 9 bases. CDR1 is MNHNS and CDR2 is SASEGT in the germline V gene. Losses at the gene ends were 3 bases for V and 2 bases for J; bases not matched to a gene: 5. This CDR3 is built from 15 residues. CDR3 sequence: CASSEVGTGPYEQYF. Written as DNA, the CDR3 is TGTGCCAGCAGTGAGGTCGGGACAGGGCCCTACGAGCAGTACTTC.

This clone was seen only a few times. The chain carries TRBV6-6 and TRBJ2-7; unclear D gene. The germline V and J ends were trimmed by 0 bases and 6 bases, with 6 bases remaining between them. The CDR3 has 12 residues. Germline lookup yields CDR1 MNHNY and CDR2 SVGAGI (reference sequence). The CDR3 is CASSYSESEQYF. The CDR3 DNA follows: TGTGCCAGCAGTTACTCGGAGTCCGAGCAGTACTTC.

This chain links TRBV9 with TRBJ1-3; 8 bases map to TRBD1. This CDR3 has 14 residues. The ends lost 3 bases at V and 4 bases at J; junction bases unmatched: 3. Germline-derived CDR1 and CDR2 are SGDLS and YYNGEE. The CDR3 protein is CASSAQGEGNTIYF. The CDR3 DNA reads TGTGCCAGCAGCGCACAGGGGGAAGGAAACACCATATATTTT.

The CDR3 here is CASSRDRELSVGSNQPQHF. The CDR3, as DNA: TGTGCCAGCAGCCGTGACAGGGAGCTATCTGTGGGGAGCAATCAGCCCCAGCATTTT. This chain links TRBV11-2 with TRBJ1-5; 7 bases line up with TRBD1. Germline assignment: CDR1 SGHAT and CDR2 FQNNGV. The CDR3 sequence is 19 residues long. V trimming: 5 bases; J trimming: 1 base; junction bases outside the gene matches: 17. The full variable domain, with the rest looked up from reference TRBV11-2 and TRBJ1-5, is EAGVAQSPRYKIIEKRQSVAFWCNPISGHATLYWYQQILGQGPKLLIQFQNNGVVDDSQLPKDRFSAERLKGVDSTLKIQPAKLEDSAVYLCASSRDRELSVGSNQPQHFGDGTRLSIL.

V and J are TRBV5-1 and TRBJ1-1; weak D call: TRBD1 (5 bases). Deletions cut 3 bases from V and 11 bases from J, with 17 bases between. The CDR3 spans 13 residues. CDR1 and CDR2 from the germline V gene are SGHRS and YFSETQ. This CDR3 reads CASSYDRIGGAFF. Here the CDR3 DNA reads TGCGCCAGCAGCTACGACAGAATCGGGGGGGCTTTCTTT.

The V and J genes are TRBV4-2 and TRBJ2-1, with 10 bases lining up with TRBD2. The CDR3 contains 16 residues. The V gene's germline CDR1 is LGHNA and CDR2 YNFKEQ. V trimming: 0 bases; J trimming: 8 bases; junction bases outside the gene matches: 7. The CDR3 spells CASSQELAGPPHEQFF. DNA for the CDR3: TGTGCCAGCAGCCAAGAACTAGCGGGACCGCCCCATGAGCAGTTCTTC.

The chain links TRBV18 to TRBJ2-2; the D gene is possibly TRBD2 (6 bases). The length of the CDR3 is 17 residues. Deletions cut 3 bases from V and 2 bases from J, with 16 bases between. CDR1 and CDR2 from the germline V gene are KGHSH and LQKENI. The CDR3 sequence is CASSPNPARGNTGELFF. The CDR3 DNA follows: TGTGCCAGCTCACCGAATCCAGCGCGGGGAAACACCGGGGAGCTGTTTTTT.

This clone was picked up one time. The genes are TRBV10-1 and TRBJ2-7, with no clear D. CDR1 and CDR2 from the germline V gene are WNHNN and SYGVQD (reference sequence). V gave up 8 bases and J gave up 1 base, with 12 bases separating them. The CDR3 runs 13 residues. The CDR3: CASSSAASYEQYF. The CDR3 nucleotides are TGCGCCAGCTCCTCCGCGGCTTCCTACGAGCAGTACTTC.

This clone has a single count. The V and J genes are TRBV5-5 and TRBJ2-2, with a weak D call TRBD2 (6 bases). CDR1 and CDR2 (germline): SGHKS, YYEKEE (reference sequence). The CDR3 consists of 17 residues. The V and J ends lost 4 bases and 0 bases respectively, with 16 bases between them. The CDR3 spells CASSPSPRLANTGELFF. For the CDR3, the DNA is TGTGCCAGCAGCCCCTCTCCCAGACTAGCGAACACCGGGGAGCTGTTTTTT.

V usage is TRBV2 and J usage is TRBJ1-1, with a weak D call TRBD1 (6 bases). The V end was cut by 6 bases, the J end by 1 base, with 12 bases between. The CDR3 extends over 14 amino acids. CDR1 is SNHLY, CDR2 FYNNEI, per germline. The CDR3 protein is CASRDSKPNTEAFF. CDR3 nucleotides: TGTGCCAGCAGGGACAGTAAACCGAACACTGAAGCTTTCTTT. Variable domain in full (rest from reference TRBV2 and TRBJ1-1): EPEVTQTPSHQVTQMGQEVILRCVPISNHLYFYWYRQILGQKVEFLVSFYNNEISEKSEIFDDQFSVERPDGSNFTLKIRSTKLEDSAMYFCASRDSKPNTEAFFGQGTRLTVV.

V gene TRBV6-5 combines with J gene TRBJ1-2; possibly TRBD1 for D (6 bases). Germline CDR1 reads MNHEY; CDR2 reads SVGAGI. The CDR3 runs 13 residues. V lost 7 bases and J 8 bases, leaving 17 bases between the germline ends. CDR3 in DNA: TGTGCCAGCAACACGCGGGGGGCGCGGGGCTACACCTTC. It encodes CASNTRGARGYTF.

V gene TRBV6-1 combines with J gene TRBJ1-1, with 11 bases that match TRBD1. This CDR3 contains 13 residues. Germline-derived CDR1 and CDR2 are MNHNS and SASEGT. V shed 11 bases, J shed 5 bases, and the junction held 7 bases outside the gene matches. Here the CDR3 reads CAGRGQGETEAFF. The CDR3 coding sequence is TGTGCCGGAAGGGGACAGGGGGAAACTGAAGCTTTCTTT.

The rearrangement links TRBV7-2 to TRBJ2-7; 7 bases match TRBD2. CDR1 and CDR2 from the germline V gene are SGHTA and FQGNSA. The CDR3 sequence is 15 residues long. J gave up 2 bases and V 5 bases, and 9 bases lay outside the gene matches. DNA for the CDR3: TGTGCCAGCAGCCCCTTCCGGGGGGAGCCCTACGAGCAGTACTTC. Its protein product is CASSPFRGEPYEQYF.

This clone was seen only a few times. The chain carries TRBV7-9 and TRBJ1-1; 7 nucleotides align to TRBD1. The V segment lost 3 bases and the J segment 4 bases; nucleotides outside the gene matches: 5. The CDR3 length is 14 residues. Germline CDR1 SEHNR, CDR2 FQNEAQ (reference sequence). The chain's CDR3 is CASSFGQVGTEAFF. CDR3 nucleotides: TGTGCCAGCAGCTTTGGACAGGTGGGCACTGAAGCTTTCTTT.

As regards this clone: A read error may produce the germline difference seen at one junction end. The CDR3 bases are TGTGCCAGCTCACCAACGGACAAGGACGGGTTT. Amino acid sequence: CASSPTDKDGF. V gene TRBV18 combines with J gene TRBJ2-3; TRBD1 might be the D (5 bases). The CDR3 loop spans 11 amino acids. Looked up from germline, CDR1 is KGHSH and CDR2 is LQKENI.

The V and J genes are TRBV2 and TRBJ2-1; 10 bases fit TRBD2. CDR1 is SNHLY and CDR2 is FYNNEI in the germline V gene. There are 17 residues in the CDR3. J gave up 7 bases and V 6 bases, and 15 bases lay outside the gene matches. CDR3 in DNA: TGTGCCAGCAGATTACCCACTAGCGGGGCATCTGGAAATGAGCAGTTCTTC. Protein: CASRLPTSGASGNEQFF.

This clone was recorded once. The chain employs TRBV27 and TRBJ2-7, with D perhaps matching TRBD1 (7 bases). This CDR3 is 15 amino acids long. V was pared by 0 bases and J by 2 bases, with 11 bases between. CDR1 and CDR2 from the germline V gene are MNHEY and SMNVEV (reference sequence). CDR3 region: CASSLSQGGPYEQYF. The CDR3 region has the DNA TGTGCCAGCAGTTTATCCCAGGGGGGTCCCTACGAGCAGTACTTC.